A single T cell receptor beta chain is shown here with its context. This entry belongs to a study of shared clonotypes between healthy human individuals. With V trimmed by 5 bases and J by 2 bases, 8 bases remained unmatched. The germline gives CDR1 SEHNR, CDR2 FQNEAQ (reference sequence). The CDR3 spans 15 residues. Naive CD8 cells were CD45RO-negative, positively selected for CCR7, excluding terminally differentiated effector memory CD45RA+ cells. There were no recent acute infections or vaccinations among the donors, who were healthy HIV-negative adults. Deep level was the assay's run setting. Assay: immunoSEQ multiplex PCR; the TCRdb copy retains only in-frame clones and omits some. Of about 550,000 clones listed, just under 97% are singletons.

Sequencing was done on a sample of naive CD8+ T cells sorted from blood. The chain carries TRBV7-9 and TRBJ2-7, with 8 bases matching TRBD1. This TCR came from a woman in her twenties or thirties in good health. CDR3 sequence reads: CASSDAGTGPYEQYF. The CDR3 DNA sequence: TGTGCCAGCAGCGACGCCGGGACAGGCCCCTACGAGCAGTACTTC.